The rows below give T cell receptor beta chains drawn from one sample of a study of regulatory T cells in long-lasting Graves disease. In TCRdb, the multiplex PCR reads were re-called with MiXCR into one record per CDR3 protein. This table holds around 500,000 distinct CDR3 sequences, about 16% found once. These data were also reused for a study on T cells in Graves' hyperthyroidism and ophthalmopathy.

The specimen comprised peripheral blood mononuclear cells (PBMCs), sampled at new diagnosis, from a patient treated with antithyroid drugs. These receptors originate from a woman aged 35-65 years with Graves disease. CDR3s leave out the opening cysteine and the closing phenylalanine or tryptophan. The order of the fields is clone size, V gene, J gene, CDR3 protein. The size entry is marked missing in some rows and otherwise reads once, few, many or a size class.

>many|TRBV6-1|TRBJ2-1
ASSADRGSYNEQF
>NA|TRBV27|TRBJ2-2
ASSLGISNTGELF
>NA|TRBV4-1|TRBJ1-5
ASSQDTRGGQPQH
>few|TRBV5-1|TRBJ2-3
ASSLAPGGGAADTQY
>many|TRBV12-3/TRBV12-4|TRBJ2-3
ASSSSASTDTQY
>NA|TRBV6-5|TRBJ2-7
ASSYGESSYEQY
>NA|TRBV3-1|TRBJ2-6
ASTLGSGANVLT
>few|TRBV19|TRBJ2-1
ASSIGLAGGRGNEQF
>NA|TRBV2|TRBJ2-3
ASGAGGHTDTQY
>many|TRBV4-1|TRBJ1-1
ASSGWGRRTEAF